A single T cell receptor beta chain is shown here with its context. Its antigen is currently unknown. Researchers ran the PCR with 60 Vbeta and 13 Jbeta primers. Produced via immunoSEQ multiplex PCR; TCRdb's table is partial and in-frame only. The sample consists of 130,000 to 150,000 clones, 73% of them appearing once. The data belong to a study of cytomegalovirus exposure and HLA in healthy donors. V was shortened by 5 bases and J by 1 base, with 8 bases between the two germline ends. Per the germline V gene, CDR1 is PRHDT and CDR2 is FYEKMQ (reference sequence). The CDR3 contains 13 residues. Study results and limitations: Productive status was seen about 90% or about 30% of the time for most TCR beta V segments in an earlier analysis. Accounts indicate the classifier identified cytomegalovirus status with strong specificity and sensitivity. Later analysis identified a missense DCLRE1C variant that was linked to TCR beta V- and J-gene trimming.

The specimen was PBMCs. The chain is built from TRBV13 and TRBJ1-1, with D hard to call. The receptor comes from a human donor in good health. This CDR3 is CASSLGENTEAFF. The CDR3 bases are TGTGCCAGCAGCCTCGGGGAGAACACTGAAGCTTTCTTT.